This TCR beta chain was sequenced in a study of blood T cell repertoires in COVID-19. As originally analysed: Amplifying reference gene primers gave estimates of nucleated cell counts. Libraries were prepared by immunoSEQ multiplex PCR; TCRdb keeps only in-frame clonotypes and omits some of them. From that table come the V and J calls and clone size; the DNA was used to work out D and trimming. The table includes about 69,000 clones, about 88% detected once. The CDR3 is 14 residues long. The V gene's germline CDR1 is LGHDT and CDR2 YNNKEL (reference sequence). V dropped 10 bases and J dropped 10; count of bases not matched to a gene: 16.

Sample: peripheral blood. The chain carries TRBV3-1 (or the pseudogene TRBV3-2) and TRBJ2-1; 7 nucleotides match TRBD2. The sequence was collected from a woman aged 50 to 60 with active COVID-19. CDR3 sequence reads: CATGVGRESGEQFF. DNA of the CDR3: TGTGCCACCGGGGTAGGGCGGGAGTCGGGGGAGCAGTTCTTC.